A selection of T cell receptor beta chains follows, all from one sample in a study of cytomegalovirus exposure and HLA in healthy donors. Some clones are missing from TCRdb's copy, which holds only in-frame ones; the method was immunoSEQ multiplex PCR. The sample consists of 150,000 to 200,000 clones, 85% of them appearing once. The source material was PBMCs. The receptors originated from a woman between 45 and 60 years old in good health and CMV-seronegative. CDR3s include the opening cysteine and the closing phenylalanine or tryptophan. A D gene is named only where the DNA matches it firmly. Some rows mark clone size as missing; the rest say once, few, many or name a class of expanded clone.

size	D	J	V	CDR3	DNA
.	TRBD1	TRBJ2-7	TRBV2	CASAPGTGAEQYF	TGTGCCAGCGCCCCCGGGACAGGGGCCGAGCAGTACTTC
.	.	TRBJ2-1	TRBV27	CASSFGQLYNEQFF	TGTGCCAGCAGTTTCGGACAGCTGTACAATGAGCAGTTCTTC
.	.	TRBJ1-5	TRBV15	CATSSQQYSNQPQHF	TGTGCCACCAGCAGTCAACAGTATAGCAATCAGCCCCAGCATTTT
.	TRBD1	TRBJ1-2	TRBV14	CASSPAGAGGYYGYTF	TGTGCCAGCAGCCCCGCTGGGGCAGGGGGCTACTATGGCTACACCTTC
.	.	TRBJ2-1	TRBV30	CAWNPVYGGRQVHSYNEQFF	TGTGCCTGGAACCCCGTATACGGGGGGCGGCAGGTCCACTCCTACAATGAGCAGTTCTTC
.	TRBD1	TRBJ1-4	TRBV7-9	CASSLPGQTNEKLFF	TGTGCCAGCAGCTTACCGGGACAGACTAATGAAAAACTGTTTTTT
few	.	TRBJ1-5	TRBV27	CASSLLGVQPQHF	TGTGCCAGCAGTTTATTGGGAGTTCAGCCCCAGCATTTT
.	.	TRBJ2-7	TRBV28	CASWGVWGTFYEQYF	TGTGCCAGTTGGGGGGTGTGGGGCACCTTTTACGAGCAGTACTTC
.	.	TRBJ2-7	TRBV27	CASSLSTGAYEQYF	TGTGCCAGCAGCCTGTCGACTGGAGCCTACGAGCAGTACTTC
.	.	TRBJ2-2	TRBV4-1	CASSLRDLSSGSTGELFF	TGCGCCAGCAGCCTCAGAGATCTGTCTAGTGGGAGTACCGGGGAGCTGTTTTTT
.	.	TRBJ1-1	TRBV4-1	CASSQPGVGGTEAFF	TGCGCCAGCAGCCAACCCGGGGTGGGGGGAACTGAAGCTTTCTTT
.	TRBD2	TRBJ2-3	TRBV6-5	CASKMGGGRVDTQYF	TGTGCCAGCAAAATGGGGGGAGGGCGAGTAGATACGCAGTATTTT
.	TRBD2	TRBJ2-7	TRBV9	CASSVLGRTYEQYF	TGTGCCAGCAGCGTACTCGGGAGGACCTACGAGCAGTACTTC
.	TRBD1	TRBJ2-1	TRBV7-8	CASSVTGTGPSNEQFF	TGTGCCAGCAGCGTTACCGGGACAGGGCCATCCAATGAGCAGTTCTTC
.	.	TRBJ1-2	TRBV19	CASSIATGIFGESYGYTF	TGTGCCAGTAGTATCGCCACAGGGATTTTTGGAGAAAGCTATGGCTACACCTTC
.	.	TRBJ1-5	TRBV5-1	CASSSGTHSNQPQHF	TGCGCCAGCAGCTCCGGGACACATAGCAATCAGCCCCAGCATTTT
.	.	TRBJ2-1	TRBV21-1	CASSKPATWETTLGGWANEQFF	TGTGCCAGCAGCAAACCCGCGACGTGGGAGACGACTTTAGGGGGTTGGGCCAATGAGCAGTTCTTC
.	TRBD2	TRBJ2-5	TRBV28	CASSLGAGVQETQYF	TGTGCCAGCAGTTTAGGGGCGGGAGTACAGGAGACCCAGTACTTC
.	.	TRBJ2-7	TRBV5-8	CASSLAVYGHRHEQYF	TGTGCCAGCAGCTTGGCCGTTTATGGGCATAGGCACGAGCAGTACTTC
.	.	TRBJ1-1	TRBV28	CASRSTGASNTEAFF	TGTGCCAGCAGAAGTACAGGAGCTTCGAACACTGAAGCTTTCTTT
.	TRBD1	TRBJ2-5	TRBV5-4	CASSPQGTRETQYF	TGTGCCAGCAGCCCACAGGGGACCCGGGAGACCCAGTACTTC
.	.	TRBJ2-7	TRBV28	CASRIGGSYEQYF	TGTGCCAGCAGAATAGGGGGCTCCTACGAGCAGTACTTC
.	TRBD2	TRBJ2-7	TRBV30	CAWNSGTGEQYF	TGTGCCTGGAATAGCGGGACGGGTGAGCAGTACTTC
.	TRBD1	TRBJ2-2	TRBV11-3	CASRPQGASTGELFF	TGTGCCAGCAGGCCACAGGGGGCGAGCACCGGGGAGCTGTTTTTT
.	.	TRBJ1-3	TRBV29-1	CSVETFGNTIYF	TGCAGCGTTGAGACTTTTGGAAACACCATATATTTT